This entry features one T cell receptor beta chain sequence. The record originates from a study of blood T cell repertoires in COVID-19. Across the whole study: COVID-19 samples from acute and convalescent phases originated in the United States, Italy and Spain. PBMCs, B-cell-depleted T cells, or T cells provided the cDNA or gDNA that made up the material.

Germline CDR1 reads MGHRA; CDR2 reads YSYEKL. CDR3 length: 15 amino acids. V was clipped by 3 bases and J by 3 bases; unmatched bases: 7. Original data processing: Reference gene primers were amplified, and this amplification served to estimate nucleated cell counts. Sequencing used immunoSEQ multiplex PCR; TCRdb keeps in-frame clones, though not all of them. The DNA gave D and trimming, while V, J and clone size come from that table. The repertoire includes around 100,000 clones, 65% to 90% of them detected once, and more than 1.5% sits in the top ten. The clonotype comes from an elderly man with acute or convalescent COVID-19. This chain joins TRBV4-1 and TRBJ2-5; TRBD1 matches at 7 bases. Sequencing used peripheral blood. Here the CDR3 reads CASSHGSTGKETQYF. The CDR3 coding sequence is TGCGCCAGCAGCCACGGCTCGACAGGGAAAGAGACCCAGTACTTC.